This TCR beta chain was sequenced during a study of OX40 agonist ivuxolimab in advanced cancers. For the study in its entirety: Ivuxolimab was an agonistic, fully human IgG2 monoclonal antibody directed against OX40 (CD134), a costimulatory receptor. Intravenous ivuxolimab was administered to patients every 2 weeks at six dose levels: 0.01, 0.1, 0.3, 1.5, 3 and 10 mg/kg. Among the 52 dose-escalation patients, about 19 had hepatocellular carcinoma, about 15 melanoma, 9 renal cell carcinoma and 9 head and neck cancer. A male proportion of under 85% and a mean age of around 60 years, ranging from about 20 to 80, were recorded for the dose-escalation cohort. Patients were allowed to have had prior anti-PD-1, anti-PD-L1 or anti-CTLA-4 therapy, and 40% of the dose-escalation patients had previously received checkpoint inhibitors. Partial responses were achieved by three dose-escalation patients, of whom one had hepatocellular carcinoma and two had cutaneous melanoma. The purpose of peripheral TCRbeta sequencing was to test whether ivuxolimab changed TCR sequence diversity and led to clonal T-cell expansion. The monotherapy dose-escalation portion (N of about 50 patients) of the phase I ivuxolimab trial is reported in the paper.

Genomic DNA was extracted from sorted cells for sequencing of the TCRbeta CDR3 region. TCRbeta CDR3 regions were sequenced using the immunoSEQ Assay. TCRdb limited this immuneACCESS table to in-frame rearrangements with V and J called. A share of clones is missing; checked studies link under half to unresolved V genes, and the rest is unexplained. Within this sample are about 45,000 clones, with 89% of them counted one time only. In total, the top ten clones hold around 17% of the sample. The trial excluded patients who had a history of autoimmune disease or who were on systemic immunosuppression. Peripheral blood for TCR sequencing was collected from all dose cohorts at baseline, on cycle 4 day 1, and on cycle 7 day 1. Samples came from an open-label, multicenter, first-in-human phase I dose-escalation trial of ivuxolimab. Adults with locally advanced or metastatic melanoma, renal cell, hepatocellular, or head and neck squamous cell carcinoma were enrolled in the trial. Before TCR sequencing, CD4+ and CD8+ T cells were separately sorted from peripheral blood.

Turning to this clone: Which antigen it targets is not known. No per-base quality is available; no much larger clone lies one base away.

What the work shows at the level of the full study, not this receptor alone: In the 0.1-3.0 mg/kg groups, partial responders had among the lowest normalized peripheral clonal expansion, particularly in CD8+ T cells. Antigen specificity was not determined for the clonally expanded peripheral T cells. At doses of 0.1 to 3.0 mg/kg, clonal expansion of both CD4+ and CD8+ T cells in blood was seen between baseline and week 6. After ivuxolimab, CD8+ T cells had more expanded clones than CD4+ T cells on average. Low levels of normalized T-cell clonal expansion were also seen in some patients who did not respond.

The germline V gene (reference sequence) provides CDR1 LNHDA and CDR2 SQIVND. Taken from cysteine to phenylalanine, the CDR3 has 18 residues. Only the CDR3 portion is preserved as DNA: 54 bases, with reading frame beginning at the first base. The V end loses 2 bases and the J end loses 0 bases, and a stretch of 16 bases separates them. The TCR comes from an adult with an advanced solid tumor such as melanoma, head and neck, liver or kidney cancer. This specimen consisted of CD4+ or CD8+ T cells sorted from blood, obtained in a trial of the OX40 agonist ivuxolimab. The V gene is TRBV19 and the J gene is TRBJ2-2; confidence is insufficient to name the D gene. The CDR3 region has the sequence CASSILAPPASNTGELFF. DNA sequence: TGTGCCAGTAGTATATTGGCCCCGCCAGCTTCGAACACCGGGGAGCTGTTTTTT.